This entry is about one T cell receptor (beta chain). Its antigen is undetermined. The sample comes from a study of cytomegalovirus exposure and HLA in healthy donors. Notes on the study in general: Within the data, a cluster of highly shared sequence variants was likely a sequencing artifact. Many donors carried some public TCRs, although rarity characterized most TCR sequences.

Researchers ran the PCR with 60 Vbeta and 13 Jbeta primers. This table comes from immunoSEQ multiplex PCR, and its TCRdb copy is limited to in-frame clones, with some not included. The sample consists of 120,000 or so clones, over 8.5% of them appearing once. CDR1 is MNHNY, CDR2 SVGAGI, per germline (reference sequence). The CDR3 totals 13 residues. V shed 5 bases and J shed 8 bases, with 12 bases lying between them. V gene TRBV6-6 combines with J gene TRBJ1-4; D possibly corresponds to TRBD1 (5 bases). Sequencing was done on a sample of PBMCs. The sequence was collected from a middle-aged woman in good health and CMV-seropositive. This CDR3 reads CASSTQGREKLFF. Here the CDR3 DNA reads TGTGCCAGCAGTACCCAGGGAAGGGAAAAACTGTTTTTT.